This entry describes one TCR beta chain. These data originate in a study of control samples from healthy donors and cancer patients. CDR3 length: 14 amino acids. Trimming shortened V by 2 bases and J by 8 bases, and 16 bases separated the two germline ends. Germline values: CDR1 MNHNS, CDR2 SASEGT. The assay was immunoSEQ multiplex PCR, and TCRdb's table has in-frame clones only and misses some. This table has 100,000 to 150,000 clones, roughly 92% appearing once. This TCR derives from a man aged 18 to 35 in good health. The chain couples TRBV6-1 to TRBJ2-7, with D possibly being TRBD1 or TRBD2 (6 bases each). The sequencing input was blood. The CDR3 nucleotides are TGTGCCAGCAGTGAAACAGGGAGGAGGGCTCAGCAGTACTTC. As protein: CASSETGRRAQQYF.